This entry features one T cell receptor (beta chain) sequence. Using unique molecular identifiers, the investigators prepared the TCRbeta library. TCRdb called the PCR reads again in MiXCR, with one record for every CDR3 protein. This table has about 610,000 distinct CDR3 sequences, roughly a tenth appearing once. This specimen comes from a study of T-cell reconstitution after alpha-beta-depleted transplantation in children. Germline V gives CDR1 SEHNR, CDR2 FQNEAQ (reference sequence). This CDR3 comprises 15 residues. V lost 5 bases, J lost 4 bases, and 15 bases lay in between. The specimen was PBMCs from the stem cell graft donor, collected from the stem cell graft. This receptor was obtained from a human donor who donated a stem cell graft to a child with acute myeloid leukemia. The chain uses TRBV7-9 and TRBJ1-5; weak D call: TRBD1 (6 bases). CDR3 coding DNA: TGTGCCAGCAGCCCTAATGCAGGGGTAAATCAGCCCCAGCATTTT. Its protein is CASSPNAGVNQPQHF.